This TCR beta chain was obtained from a study of cytomegalovirus exposure and HLA in healthy donors. Whole-study context: Early released data comprised about 90 million unique TCRs from HLA-typed donors.

Use of 60 Vbeta and 13 Jbeta primers characterized the PCR. Data came from immunoSEQ multiplex PCR; TCRdb stores just in-frame clones and leaves some out. Of under 75,000 clones in the sample, around two thirds are singletons; the top ten hold over 9.5%. From germline, CDR1 is GTSNPN and CDR2 SVGIG (reference sequence). V trimming: 4 bases; J trimming: 12 bases; junction bases outside the gene matches: 5. The CDR3 length is 13 residues. The chain recombines TRBV30 with TRBJ2-1, with 14 positions matching TRBD2. The sequence derives from a human donor in good health. Sequences were obtained from PBMCs. CDR3 nucleotide sequence: TGTGCCTGGAAGAAGACTAGCGGGAGGGTGCAGTTCTTC. Its protein is CAWKKTSGRVQFF.